These 14 T cell receptor beta chains were all obtained from the same sample, sequenced in a study of Ad26.COV2.S vaccination and SARS-CoV-2 variants. Treatment: about 20 received Ad26.COV2.S at low or high dose, single or two shots; several received placebo; per-sample allocation not given. All samples were drawn on day 63, counting from the first vaccine or placebo injection. Sequencing used immunoSEQ multiplex PCR; TCRdb keeps in-frame clones, though not all of them. The data contain some 270,000 clones, roughly 89% of them seen just once; the ten biggest clones take up approximately 3%. The sequencing here drew on peripheral blood, taken in a trial of Ad26.COV2.S vaccine versus placebo. These receptors all come from a person between 18 and 59 years old who received the Ad26.COV2.S COVID-19 vaccine or a placebo.

The table lists this clone with a count of one. CDR3 sequence (DNA): TGTGCCAGCAGCCAAAGCTGGGGTTCTGGAAACACCATATATTTT. It codes for CASSQSWGSGNTIYF. The chain links TRBV9 to TRBJ1-3; D uncertain. Trimming pared 4 bases from V and 1 base from J, leaving 12 bases between. The V gene's germline CDR1 is SGDLS and CDR2 YYNGEE. CDR3 length: 15 residues.

The rearrangement links TRBV9 to TRBJ1-4; the match to TRBD1 covers 9 bases. Germline V gene lookup returns CDR1 SGDLS and CDR2 YYNGEE. The CDR3 runs to 17 residues. After removal of 3 bases from V and 8 bases from J, the junction contained 14 bases not matched to a gene. CDR3 DNA sequence: TGTGCCAGCAGCGCTCGAGGGAGACAGGGGGAGGGGGAAAAACTGTTTTTT. Amino acid sequence: CASSARGRQGEGEKLFF.

The chain links TRBV5-8 to TRBJ1-2; TRBD1 is a possible D gene (6 bases). The germline gives CDR1 SGHTS, CDR2 YDEGEE. The CDR3 is 16 amino acids. V dropped 4 bases and J dropped 0 bases, with 16 bases sitting between them. In nucleotides, the CDR3 is TGTGCCAGCAGCGTGCGGGGGGCTCGAGCTAACTATGGCTACACCTTC. This gives the protein CASSVRGARANYGYTF.

This chain connects TRBV4-2 to TRBJ2-5, with 7 bases matching TRBD1. The CDR3 totals 17 residues. CDR1 is LGHNA, CDR2 YNFKEQ, per germline. V gave up 0 bases and J gave up 4 bases; unmatched junction bases: 11. This chain's CDR3 is CASSQDGDRAGGETQYF. In DNA form, the CDR3 reads TGTGCCAGCAGCCAAGATGGTGACAGGGCTGGGGGAGAGACCCAGTACTTC.

The chain uses TRBV7-2 and TRBJ2-7; TRBD2 is a possible D gene (5 bases). V was pared by 1 base and J by 2 bases, with 9 bases between. The V gene's germline CDR1 is SGHTA and CDR2 FQGNSA. The CDR3 sequence is 14 residues long. This chain's CDR3 is CASSLVGGPYEQYF. The CDR3 coding sequence is TGTGCCAGCAGCTTAGTCGGCGGGCCCTACGAGCAGTACTTC.

The chain is built from TRBV11-2 and TRBJ1-2; possible D gene TRBD1, 5 bases. Per germline, CDR1 SGHAT and CDR2 FQNNGV. V dropped 5 bases and J dropped 4 bases, with 20 bases sitting between them. The CDR3 sequence is 16 residues long. This chain's CDR3 is CASSANRDGRLYGYTF. The CDR3 bases are TGTGCCAGCAGCGCGAACCGGGACGGGAGGCTCTATGGCTACACCTTC.

This clone was seen a single time. The chain carries TRBV6-5 and TRBJ1-4; 10 nucleotides line up with TRBD1. Per germline, CDR1 MNHEY and CDR2 SVGAGI. V gave up 4 bases and J gave up 10 bases; unmatched junction bases: 12. The CDR3 length is 16 residues. CDR3 bases: TGTGCCAGCAGTTCAGGGGACAGGGGTGATGGTGTAAAACTGTTTTTT. Its protein is CASSSGDRGDGVKLFF.

The rearrangement links TRBV7-2 to TRBJ2-1; 10 bases fit TRBD2. Germline V gives CDR1 SGHTA, CDR2 FQGNSA. Trimming at V came to 2 bases and at J to 9 bases, leaving 10 bases not matched to a gene. The CDR3 sequence is 16 residues long. CDR3 region: CASSLLRAGGPIEQFF. CDR3 coding DNA: TGTGCCAGCAGCTTATTACGAGCGGGGGGGCCAATTGAGCAGTTCTTC. Supplemented by reference TRBV7-2 and TRBJ2-1, the full variable domain reads GAGVSQSPSNKVTEKGKDVELRCDPISGHTALYWYRQSLGQGLEFLIYFQGNSAPDKSGLPSDRFSAERTGGSVSTLTIQRTQQEDSAVYLCASSLLRAGGPIEQFFGPGTRLTVL.

The sample holds one count of this clone. The CDR3: CASSYKAGATYNEQFF. The DNA of the CDR3 is TGTGCCAGCAGCTATAAAGCGGGAGCCACCTACAATGAGCAGTTCTTC. The V call is TRBV9, the J call TRBJ2-1; the match to TRBD2 covers 8 bases. The trim removed 4 bases at V and 2 bases at J, leaving 8 bases unmatched. There are 16 residues in the CDR3. Germline CDR1 is SGDLS and CDR2 is YYNGEE.

The rearrangement joins TRBV18 to TRBJ2-7; TRBD1 agrees at 8 bases. Germline trimming cut 5 bases from V and 5 bases from J; bases unmatched to any gene: 2. CDR3 size: 12 residues. Germline V lookup: CDR1 KGHSH, CDR2 LQKENI. The CDR3 DNA reads as TGTGCCAGCTCAGCGACAGGGGACGAGCAGTACTTC. As protein: CASSATGDEQYF.

The V call is TRBV29-1, the J call TRBJ2-3; TRBD1 matches at 8 bases. V was pared by 4 bases and J by 5 bases, with 14 bases of the junction left unmatched. CDR3 length equals 16 residues. Per germline, CDR1 SQVTM and CDR2 ANQGSEA. CDR3 loop: CSVVGLPGGSGDTQYF. Here the CDR3 DNA reads TGCAGCGTTGTAGGGCTGCCAGGGGGCTCAGGAGATACGCAGTATTTT.

Only one count was recorded for this clone. This chain uses TRBV2 with TRBJ2-2, with a possible D match to TRBD1 (5 bases). With 10 bases removed from V and 0 bases from J, the gap between germline ends came to 24 bases. The CDR3 is 18 residues long. Germline-derived CDR1 and CDR2 are SNHLY and FYNNEI. The DNA of the CDR3 is TGTGCCACCTTGGGCAGCCAGGGCTTGAGTACGAACACCGGGGAGCTGTTTTTT. Amino acids: CATLGSQGLSTNTGELFF.

The chain uses TRBV4-3 and TRBJ2-1; a possible D gene is TRBD2 (5 bases). Trimming took off 4 bases at V and 1 base at J, with 11 bases between the two ends. Germline assignment: CDR1 LGHNA and CDR2 YSLEER. The CDR3 sequence is 15 residues long. The CDR3 nucleotides are TGCGCCAGCAGCCGCCAGTTAGCGTCCTACAATGAGCAGTTCTTC. The encoded protein is CASSRQLASYNEQFF.

The chain has TRBV7-2 and TRBJ2-1, with D possibly TRBD2 on 5 matching bases. The CDR3 runs to 15 residues. V was trimmed by 1 base and J by 6 bases, leaving 13 bases between them. The germline V gene encodes CDR1 SGHTA and CDR2 FQGNSA. CDR3 region: CASSLGSGMGNEQFF. Written as DNA, the CDR3 is TGTGCCAGCAGCTTAGGGTCGGGGATGGGCAATGAGCAGTTCTTC.